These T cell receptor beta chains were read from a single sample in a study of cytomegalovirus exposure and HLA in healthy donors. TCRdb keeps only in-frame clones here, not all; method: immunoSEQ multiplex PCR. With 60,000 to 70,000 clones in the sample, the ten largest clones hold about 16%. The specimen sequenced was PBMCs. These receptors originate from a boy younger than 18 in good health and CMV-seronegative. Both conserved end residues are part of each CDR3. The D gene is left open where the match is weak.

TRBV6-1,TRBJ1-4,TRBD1,TGTGCCAGCAGATATACGGGACAGGGTAATGAAAAACTGTTTTTT,CASRYTGQGNEKLFF
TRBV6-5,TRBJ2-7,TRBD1,TGTGCCAGCAGTTACGGACAGGGCGTCGCCGAGCAGTACTTC,CASSYGQGVAEQYF
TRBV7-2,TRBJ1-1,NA,TGTGCCAGCAGCTTAGACCCCAGGGCCTCTGAAGCTTTCTTT,CASSLDPRASEAFF
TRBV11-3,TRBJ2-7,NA,TGTGCCAGCAGCCAGGCAGGGGGGACCAACGAGCAGTACTTC,CASSQAGGTNEQYF
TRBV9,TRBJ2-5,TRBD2,TGTGCCAGCAGCGTAGGTGATAGCGGGAGAGGCGCAGAGACCCAGTACTTC,CASSVGDSGRGAETQYF
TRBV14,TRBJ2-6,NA,TGTGCCAGCAGTCCCTCAGGCACTGGGGCCAACGTCCTGACTTTC,CASSPSGTGANVLTF
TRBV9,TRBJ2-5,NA,TGTGCCAGCAGCGACCCCAGCGCACAGACCCAGTACTTC,CASSDPSAQTQYF
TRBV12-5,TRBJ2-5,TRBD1,TGTGCTAGTGGATACACCGGGACAGGGGGCAAAGAGACCCAGTACTTC,CASGYTGTGGKETQYF
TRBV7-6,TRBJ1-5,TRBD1,TGTGCCAGCAGCTTAGACTGGAGACAGGGAGATCAGCCCCAGCATTTT,CASSLDWRQGDQPQHF
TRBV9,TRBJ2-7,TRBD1,TGTGCCAGCAGCCCTTCAGGGGGCAGGAACGAGCAGTACTTC,CASSPSGGRNEQYF
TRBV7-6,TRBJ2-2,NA,TGTGCCAGCAGCTTAGCACCCCAGTCAGGGGACACCGGGGAGCTGTTTTTT,CASSLAPQSGDTGELFF
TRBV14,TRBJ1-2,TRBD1,TGTGCCAGCAGCCACGGGGACAGCCCCTATGGCTACACCTTC,CASSHGDSPYGYTF
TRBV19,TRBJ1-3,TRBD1,TGTGCCAGCCTACGGACAGGCCTTTTCTCTGGAAACACCATATATTTT,CASLRTGLFSGNTIYF
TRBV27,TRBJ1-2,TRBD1,TGTGCCAGCAGTTTTGGTTTGGGACAGGGGTTTGTTGGCGGCTATGGCTACACCTTC,CASSFGLGQGFVGGYGYTF
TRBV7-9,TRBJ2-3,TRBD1,TGTGCCAGCAGCCTCCGGACAGGGGGCTTCACAGATACGCAGTATTTT,CASSLRTGGFTDTQYF
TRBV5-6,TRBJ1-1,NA,TGTGCCAGCAGGAACAGGGTTCTGAACACTGAAGCTTTCTTT,CASRNRVLNTEAFF
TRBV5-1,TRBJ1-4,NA,TGCGCCAGCAGCCCGGACAGACCTAATGAAAAACTGTTTTTT,CASSPDRPNEKLFF
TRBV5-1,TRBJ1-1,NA,TGCGCCAGCAGCTTGTATTCAGGGGCCACTGAAGCTTTCTTT,CASSLYSGATEAFF
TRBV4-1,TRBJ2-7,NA,TGCGCCAGCAGCCAAGCCCCGGTACACCCAGGCCCCTACGAGCAGTACTTC,CASSQAPVHPGPYEQYF
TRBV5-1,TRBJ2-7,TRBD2,TGCGCCAGCAGCTTGGTGGCGGGAGTAGACTACGAGCAGTACTTC,CASSLVAGVDYEQYF
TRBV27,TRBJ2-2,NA,TGTGCCAGCAGTTTCCCGCCCGGCACCGGGGAGCTGTTTTTT,CASSFPPGTGELFF
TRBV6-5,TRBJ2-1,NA,TGTGCCAGCAGTTACTCCGGGTATTCGGGCAATGAGCAGTTCTTC,CASSYSGYSGNEQFF